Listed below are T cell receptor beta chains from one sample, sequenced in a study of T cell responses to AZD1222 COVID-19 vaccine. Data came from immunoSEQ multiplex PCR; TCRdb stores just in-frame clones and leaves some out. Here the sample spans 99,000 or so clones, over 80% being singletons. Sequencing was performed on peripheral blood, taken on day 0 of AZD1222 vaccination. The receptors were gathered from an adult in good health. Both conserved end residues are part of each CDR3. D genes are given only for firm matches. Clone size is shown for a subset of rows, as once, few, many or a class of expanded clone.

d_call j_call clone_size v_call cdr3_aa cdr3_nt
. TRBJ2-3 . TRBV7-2 CASSFSGISTDTQYF TGTGCCAGCAGCTTTTCGGGCATTAGCACAGATACGCAGTATTTT
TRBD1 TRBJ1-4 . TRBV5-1 CASSATTGATNEKLFF TGCGCCAGCAGCGCGACTACAGGGGCTACTAATGAAAAACTGTTTTTT
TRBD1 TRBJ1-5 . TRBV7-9 CASSLEGQGRGNQPQHF TGTGCCAGCAGCTTAGAGGGACAGGGAAGAGGCAATCAGCCCCAGCATTTT
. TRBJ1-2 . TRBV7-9 CASSPFGTIAGYTF TGTGCCAGCAGCCCATTCGGAACAATTGCCGGCTACACCTTC
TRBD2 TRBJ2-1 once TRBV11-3 CASSLRTSSVYNEQFF TGTGCCAGCAGCTTAAGGACTAGCTCCGTCTACAATGAGCAGTTCTTC
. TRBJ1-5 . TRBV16 CASSQSHQPQHF TGTGCCAGCAGCCAATCGCATCAGCCCCAGCATTTT
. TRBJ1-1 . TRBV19 CATGKGGDTEAFF TGTGCCACGGGGAAGGGAGGGGACACTGAAGCTTTCTTT
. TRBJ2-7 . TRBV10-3 CAISDTRGSYEQYF TGTGCCATCAGCGACACCCGAGGCTCCTACGAGCAGTACTTC
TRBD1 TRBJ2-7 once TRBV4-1 CASSQAYWGTGGSSYEQYF TGCGCCAGCAGCCAAGCTTATTGGGGGACAGGGGGGAGCTCCTACGAGCAGTACTTC
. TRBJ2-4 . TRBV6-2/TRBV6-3 CASSYGSIEEEGDIAKNIQYF TGTGCCAGCAGTTACGGTTCGATTGAAGAGGAGGGGGATATAGCCAAAAACATTCAGTACTTC
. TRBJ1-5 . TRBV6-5 CASVIGNQPQHF TGTGCCAGCGTAATCGGGAATCAGCCCCAGCATTTT
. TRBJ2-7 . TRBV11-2 CASSLGLYYEQYF TGTGCCAGCAGCTTGGGACTCTACTACGAGCAGTACTTC
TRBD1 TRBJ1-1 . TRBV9 CASSVPTGTNTEAFF TGTGCCAGCAGCGTTCCGACAGGGACGAACACTGAAGCTTTCTTT
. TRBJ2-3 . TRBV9 CASSIRTGGGTDTQYF TGTGCCAGCAGCATACGGACTGGAGGGGGCACAGATACGCAGTATTTT
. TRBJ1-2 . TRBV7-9 CASSIETGSGGGYTF TGTGCCAGCAGCATCGAAACAGGGTCGGGCGGTGGCTACACCTTC
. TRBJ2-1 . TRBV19 CASSEQTSARNEQFF TGTGCCAGTAGTGAACAGACTAGTGCTAGGAATGAGCAGTTCTTC
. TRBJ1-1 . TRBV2 CASSVGGQGSTEAFF TGTGCCAGCAGTGTAGGGGGGCAGGGGTCTACTGAAGCTTTCTTT
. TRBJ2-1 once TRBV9 CASSSSEYNEQFF TGTGCCAGCAGTTCTAGCGAGTACAATGAGCAGTTCTTC
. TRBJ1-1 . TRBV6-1 CASSDLGQPNTEAFF TGTGCCAGCAGTGACCTAGGACAGCCGAACACTGAAGCTTTCTTT
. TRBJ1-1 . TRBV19 CASNIDSRMNTEAFF TGTGCCAGTAATATAGACAGCCGGATGAACACTGAAGCTTTCTTT